This T cell receptor beta chain was obtained from a study of blood T cell repertoires in COVID-19. Overall study context: Spain, Italy and the United States supplied samples that represented acute and convalescent COVID-19.

V lost 4 bases, J lost 4 bases, and 9 bases lay in between. The CDR3 runs 14 residues. Germline V lookup: CDR1 KGHDR, CDR2 SFDVKD. Using immunoSEQ multiplex PCR, the repertoire was profiled, and TCRdb retains in-frame clones only, with some absent. This table has about 210,000 clones, under 90% appearing once. The sequencing sample was made of peripheral blood. The clonotype originates from a woman aged 80 or older with COVID-19, enrolled during active disease. The chain has TRBV24-1 and TRBJ2-2, with TRBD1 as a possible D gene (6 bases). CDR3 nucleotides: TGTGCCACCAGTGACCCGACAGGCACCGGGGAGCTGTTTTTT. As protein: CATSDPTGTGELFF.